This T cell receptor (beta chain) was profiled in a study of ipilimumab plus nivolumab after autologous stem cell transplantation. The data were produced by immunoSEQ multiplex PCR, yet TCRdb's version contains in-frame clones alone and is incomplete. The sample contains 15,000 to 20,000 clones, 81% of which appear only once. This CDR3 comprises 16 residues. V was trimmed by 4 bases and J by 5 bases, leaving 16 bases between them. In germline, CDR1 is SGHRS, CDR2 YFSETQ. Checkpoint therapy with ipilimumab 1 mg/kg began 14 to 28 days after transplant. Sequenced material: PBMCs, taken in a trial of ipilimumab plus nivolumab as post-transplant consolidation. The clonotype originates from a male donor with diffuse large B-cell lymphoma. The chain has TRBV5-1 and TRBJ2-6; D may correspond to TRBD1 or TRBD2 (5 bases each). For the CDR3, the DNA is TGCGCCAGCAGCCCCGGGGCAGGCTGGAGGGCCAACGTCCTGACTTTC. This sequence encodes CASSPGAGWRANVLTF.